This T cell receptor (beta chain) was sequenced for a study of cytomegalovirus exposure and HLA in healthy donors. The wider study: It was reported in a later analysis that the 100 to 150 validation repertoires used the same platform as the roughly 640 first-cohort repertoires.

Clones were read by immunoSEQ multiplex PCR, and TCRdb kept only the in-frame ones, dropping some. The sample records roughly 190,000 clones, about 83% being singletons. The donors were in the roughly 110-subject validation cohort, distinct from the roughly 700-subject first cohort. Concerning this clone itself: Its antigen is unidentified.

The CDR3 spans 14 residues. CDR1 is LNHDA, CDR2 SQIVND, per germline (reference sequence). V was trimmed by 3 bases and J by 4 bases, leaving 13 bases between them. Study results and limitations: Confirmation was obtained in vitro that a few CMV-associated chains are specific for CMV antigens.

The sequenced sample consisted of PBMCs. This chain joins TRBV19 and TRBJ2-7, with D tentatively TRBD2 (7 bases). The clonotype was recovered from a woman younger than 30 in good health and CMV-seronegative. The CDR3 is CASSIRGAGYEQYF. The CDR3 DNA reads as TGTGCCAGTAGTATCCGGGGGGCAGGGTACGAGCAGTACTTC.